This TCR beta chain was found in a study of blood T cells in healthy people across ages. A J-beta primer mix and a sample-barcoded 5' primer were used in a second PCR of roughly 6 to 12 cycles. MiXCR, run by TCRdb on the 5' RACE reads, gives a single entry per CDR3 protein. This sample yields 1.5 million to 2 million distinct CDR3 sequences, of which 49% are seen a single time; roughly 2.1% belongs to the top ten. The CDR3 covers 15 residues. The germline V and J ends were trimmed by 1 base and 6 bases, with 13 bases remaining between them. CDR1 SEHNR and CDR2 FQNEAQ come from the germline V gene (reference sequence).

The sequenced sample consisted of blood. This TCR was sampled from a woman aged 35 to 49 in good health. This chain uses TRBV7-9 with TRBJ2-1; D is possibly TRBD2 (6 bases). CDR3 nucleotides: TGTGCCAGCAGCTTAGGGCAGGTGGGAGGCAATGAGCAGTTCTTC. Protein sequence: CASSLGQVGGNEQFF.